The subject of this entry is one T cell receptor beta chain. Its antigen specificity is not known. Per-nucleotide qualities are absent, and no much larger clonotype sits a single base away. TCRbeta CDR3 regions were amplified from genomic DNA by means of the immunoSEQ Assay, a bias-controlled multiplex PCR. As for the authors' bioinformatics: Within the assay, amplification of reference gene primers was used to estimate how many nucleated cells each sample contained. To quantify the absolute abundance of each unique TCRbeta CDR3 rearrangement, sequence reads were collapsed and filtered. Productive Simpson clonality was computed per sample as the square root of Simpson's diversity index over productive rearrangements. The clones in this table, taken by TCRdb from immuneACCESS, are in-frame only. Not every clone is retained; where verified, under half of the shortfall comes from an unresolved V gene, and the cause of the rest is unknown. V and J calls and clone size are given by that table; D and trimming were obtained from the DNA. Across this sample there are under 45,000 clones, with more than 65% seen only once. The top ten constitute 3% to 3.5% of the sample.

This entry comes from a study of blood T cell repertoires in COVID-19 (TCRdb year 2020). About the investigation overall: Collaborator samples came from the United States, Italy and Spain and covered acute and convalescent phases of COVID-19. The material from the prospective study consisted of cDNA or gDNA derived from T cells, B-cell-depleted T cells, or PBMCs. Subjects who had been exposed to COVID-19, were actively infected with it, or had recovered from it provided the deeply sampled blood TCRbeta repertoires that made up the dataset. The repertoires were released in a freely available public database intended as a resource for research on the immune response to SARS-CoV-2. The samples were drawn from the first 160 participants of the ongoing ImmuneRACE study and from roughly 1,300 subjects provided by 6 global collaborators. Sample metadata almost always included a de-identified subject ID, COVID-19 status, age in years and sex. HLA class I and class II types, where available, came from metadata supplied by the sample provider rather than from assay-based typing. Study-wide conclusions, independent of this receptor: The amount of clinical and demographic metadata varied by source and participant and was provided uncurated.

CDR1 and CDR2 were assigned from the germline V gene as MDHEN and SYDVKM. V is pared back by 10 bases and J by 3 bases, with 14 bases lying between the germline termini. Reading from cysteine to phenylalanine, the CDR3 counts 13 amino acids. Only the CDR3 portion is preserved as DNA: 39 bases, with reading frame beginning at the first base. At one collaborating source in Seattle, patients were enrolled during active infection and were followed longitudinally through the course of disease. Whole blood was collected in K2EDTA tubes by collaborating institutions according to the institutions' own protocols. For TCRbeta analysis, collaborator samples were shipped as frozen whole blood, as isolated PBMCs, or as DNA extracted from either sample type.

Specimen: peripheral blood. Recombination linked TRBV28 to TRBJ2-3, and perhaps TRBD2 as D gene, on 5 matching bases. The TCR sequence derives from a man in his sixties or seventies with COVID-19, enrolled during active disease. The CDR3: CATHVRGTDTQYF. In nucleotide form, the sequence is TGTGCCACCCATGTCCGGGGAACAGATACGCAGTATTTT.